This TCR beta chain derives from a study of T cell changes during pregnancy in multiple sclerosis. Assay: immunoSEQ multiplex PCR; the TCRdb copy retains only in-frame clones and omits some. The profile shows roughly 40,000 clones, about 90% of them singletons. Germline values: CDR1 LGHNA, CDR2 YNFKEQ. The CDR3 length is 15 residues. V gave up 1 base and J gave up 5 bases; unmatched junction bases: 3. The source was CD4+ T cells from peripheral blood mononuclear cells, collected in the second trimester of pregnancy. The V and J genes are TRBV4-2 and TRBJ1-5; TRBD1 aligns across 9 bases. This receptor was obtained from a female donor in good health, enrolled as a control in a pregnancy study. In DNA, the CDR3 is TGTGCCAGCAGCCAAGGACAGGGGGAGGATCAGCCCCAGCATTTT. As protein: CASSQGQGEDQPQHF.